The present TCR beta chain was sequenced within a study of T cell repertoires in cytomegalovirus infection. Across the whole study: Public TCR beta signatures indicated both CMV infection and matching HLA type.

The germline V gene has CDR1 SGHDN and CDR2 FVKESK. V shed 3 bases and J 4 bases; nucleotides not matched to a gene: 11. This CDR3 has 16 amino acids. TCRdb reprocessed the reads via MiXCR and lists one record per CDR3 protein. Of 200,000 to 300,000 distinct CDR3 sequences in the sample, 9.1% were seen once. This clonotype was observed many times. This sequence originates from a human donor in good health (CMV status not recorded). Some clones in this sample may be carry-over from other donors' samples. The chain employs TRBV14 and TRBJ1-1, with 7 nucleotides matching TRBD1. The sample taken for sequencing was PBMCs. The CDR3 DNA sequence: TGTGCCAGCAGCCAGGATCCGGGACAGCTCTTCACTGAAGCTTTCTTT. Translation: CASSQDPGQLFTEAFF.